A single sample gave rise to the 5 T cell receptor beta chains below, sequenced in a study of blood T cells in healthy people across ages. The authors ran a second PCR of roughly 6 to 11 cycles using a sample-barcoded 5' primer and a J-beta primer mix. One entry per CDR3 protein results from TCRdb running MiXCR on the 5' RACE reads. The table has roughly 800,000 distinct CDR3 sequences, roughly 60% seen once. The source material was blood. The receptors stem from a man aged 25 to 40 in good health.

The V call is TRBV3-1, the J call TRBJ2-3; D is unresolved. The CDR3 is 15 residues long. The germline V gene encodes CDR1 LGHDT and CDR2 YNNKEL (reference sequence). V was shortened by 6 bases and J by 3 bases, with 16 bases between the two germline ends. The CDR3 protein is CASRSGGFVTDTQYF. The CDR3 DNA sequence: TGTGCCAGCAGGTCCGGTGGGTTTGTGACAGATACGCAGTATTTT.

The chain has TRBV5-1 and TRBJ1-2; D is unclear. Trimming left V 5 bases short and J 2 bases short, with 7 bases between. From germline, CDR1 is SGHRS and CDR2 YFSETQ. This CDR3 is built from 12 residues. CDR3 sequence reads: CASRVNNYGYTF. Written as DNA, the CDR3 is TGCGCCAGCAGGGTAAACAACTATGGCTACACCTTC.

This rearrangement joins TRBV5-6 to TRBJ2-7, with D perhaps given as TRBD1 or TRBD2 (5 bases each). Germline CDR1 is SGHDT and CDR2 is YYEEEE. Trimming took off 6 bases at V and 3 bases at J, with 19 bases between the two ends. This CDR3 region has 15 residues. The CDR3 sequence is CASTTFGTNYYEQYF. In DNA, the CDR3 is TGTGCCAGCACCACTTTCGGGACGAATTACTACGAGCAGTACTTC.

J is TRBJ2-3 and V is TRBV7-2, with 9 bases lining up with TRBD2. Looked up from germline, CDR1 is SGHTA and CDR2 is FQGNSA. The CDR3 is 15 amino acids. The V segment lost 5 bases and the J segment 6 bases; nucleotides outside the gene matches: 9. The CDR3, as DNA: TGTGCCAGCAGCACCCCGGGACTAGCCTGGGATACGCAGTATTTT. Translation: CASSTPGLAWDTQYF.

This clonotype was detected a few times. The chain carries TRBV7-2 and TRBJ2-5; D is possibly TRBD2 (7 bases). The germline CDR1 and CDR2 sequences are SGHTA and FQGNSA. CDR3 length: 16 residues. V was shortened by 1 base and J by 3 bases, with 15 bases between the two germline ends. CDR3 sequence (DNA): TGTGCCAGCAGCTTAGGGGGAGGGGGTTTCAAAGAGACCCAGTACTTC. Translated: CASSLGGGGFKETQYF.